The clone carrying this TCR beta chain turned up a few times. Survey-level resolution applied to immunoSEQ assay v3.0. The method was immunoSEQ multiplex PCR; TCRdb's version includes in-frame clones alone and lacks a portion of them. This sample has 23,000 or so clones; roughly 80% occur once, and the top ten carry about 6%. The source of the sample is a study of long-term antiretroviral therapy in people with HIV. V was cut by 0 bases and J by 8 bases, with 7 bases left in between. CDR1 and CDR2 (germline): GTSNPN, SVGIG (reference sequence). The CDR3 contains 11 residues. This rearrangement joins TRBV30 to TRBJ1-2; D ambiguous. Material: unsorted PBMCs, obtained 0.2 years after starting antiretroviral therapy. The clonotype was recovered from a woman in her thirties with HIV. CDR3 residues: CAWSVMSGYTF. CDR3 DNA sequence: TGTGCCTGGAGTGTAATGTCAGGCTACACCTTC. The variable domain in full, completed from reference TRBV30 and TRBJ1-2, reads SQTIHQWPATLVQPVGSPLSLECTVEGTSNPNLYWYRQAAGRGLQLLFYSVGIGQISSEVPQNLSASRPQDRQFILSSKKLLLSDSGFYLCAWSVMSGYTFGSGTRLTVV.